The 29 T cell receptor beta chains below all came from one sample that was sequenced in a study of blood T cells in healthy people across ages. Together with a sample-barcoded 5' primer, a J-beta primer mix was included in a second PCR lasting roughly 7 to 11 cycles. Using its own MiXCR run on the 5' RACE reads, TCRdb lists one record per CDR3 protein. The table lists about 590,000 distinct CDR3 sequences, approximately 30% of them singletons. The specimen sequenced was blood. These receptors were obtained from a woman at least 80 years old in good health.

This clonotype was seen only a few times. At one of its ends the junction is not consistent with the germline gene, which may arise from a read error. This rearrangement joins TRBV7-7 to TRBJ1-2, with D possibly TRBD1 on 5 matching bases. The germline gives CDR1 SSHAT, CDR2 FNYEAQ (reference sequence). CDR3 length: 13 amino acids. CDR3 DNA: TGTGCTAGCAGCCCCATCCGGGGGGGAGGCTACACCTTC. It codes for CASSPIRGGGYTF. The entire variable domain, with the rest obtained from reference TRBV7-7 and TRBJ1-2, is as follows: GAGVSQSPRYKVTKRGQDVTLRCDPISSHATLYWYQQALGQGPEFLTYFNYEAQPDKSGLPSDRFSAERPEGSISTLTIQRTEQRDSAMYRCASSPIRGGGYTFGSGTRLTVV.

Details on this clonotype: The junction does not match germline at one end; this may be a read error. The V and J genes are TRBV11-2 and TRBJ2-3; TRBD1 might be the D (5 bases). The CDR3 covers 16 residues. Germline-derived CDR1 and CDR2 are SGHAT and FQNNGV. The CDR3: CASSLVAGKGTDTRYF. CDR3 DNA: TGTGCCAGCAGCTTAGTTGCAGGGAAGGGCACAGATACGCGGTATTTT. Full variable domain (remainder filled in from reference TRBV11-2 and TRBJ2-3): EAGVAQSPRYKIIEKRQSVAFWCNPISGHATLYWYQQILGQGPKLLIQFQNNGVVDDSQLPKDRFSAERLKGVDSTLKIQPAKLEDSAVYLCASSLVAGKGTDTRYFGPGTRLTVL.

This clonotype has more than one count but fewer than ten. Being one base from a much bigger clone, this may be a read error. The chain joins TRBV20-1 to TRBJ2-5, with D tentatively TRBD1 (5 bases). This CDR3 is 12 amino acids long. V dropped 8 bases and J dropped 7 bases, with 17 bases sitting between them. The V gene's germline CDR1 is DFQATT and CDR2 SNEGSKA (reference sequence). CDR3 region: CSPRRQSSTQYF. CDR3 nucleotides: TGCAGTCCACGCCGACAGTCCTCGACCCAGTACTTC.

This clonotype was picked up many times. The rearrangement joins TRBV15 to TRBJ2-7; the D is unclear. This CDR3 is built from 12 residues. With 0 bases removed from V and 7 bases from J, the gap between germline ends came to 7 bases. In germline, CDR1 is LNHNV, CDR2 YYDKDF (reference sequence). The CDR3 loop is CATSRDHMEQYF. CDR3 nucleotide sequence: TGTGCCACCAGCAGAGATCACATGGAGCAGTACTTC.

The chain employs TRBV20-1 and TRBJ1-5; TRBD1 is a possible D gene (6 bases). CDR1 DFQATT and CDR2 SNEGSKA come from the germline V gene (reference sequence). The CDR3 totals 13 residues. Trimming removed 5 bases at V and 3 bases at J, with 11 bases between. The CDR3 DNA is TGCAGTGCTGACCGGGACACCAATCAGCCCCAGCATTTT. Its protein is CSADRDTNQPQHF.

This clonotype was seen at least ten times. J is TRBJ1-4 and V is TRBV9; no reliable D call. The CDR3 contains 12 residues. Germline V CDR1 and CDR2: SGDLS, YYNGEE. The germline V and J ends were trimmed by 4 bases and 5 bases, with 6 bases remaining between them. CDR3 nucleotides: TGTGCCAGCAGCACGGGAAATGAAAAACTGTTTTTT. Residues: CASSTGNEKLFF.

This rearrangement joins TRBV6-5 to TRBJ2-5; maybe TRBD2 (5 bases). The V end lost 1 base, the J end lost 11 bases, and 17 bases lay between the germline ends. The CDR3 is made up of 14 amino acids. CDR1 and CDR2 from the germline V gene are MNHEY and SVGAGI. The CDR3 DNA reads TGTGCCAGCAGTTACTTGGGCCCTCGGGGTGAGCAGTACTTC. It specifies CASSYLGPRGEQYF.

This chain joins TRBV5-1 and TRBJ2-3; 11 bases fit TRBD2. CDR3 size: 18 residues. Per germline, CDR1 SGHRS and CDR2 YFSETQ. With 0 bases clipped from V and 5 bases from J, the junction kept 11 bases outside the gene matches. CDR3 residues: CASSLGLAGTSSVDTQYF. The CDR3 DNA reads as TGCGCCAGCAGCTTGGGACTAGCGGGAACTTCTTCGGTAGATACGCAGTATTTT.

This clonotype was seen ten or more times. The chain employs TRBV7-6 and TRBJ2-7, with a possible D match to TRBD1 (5 bases). CDR1 and CDR2 from the germline V gene are SGHVS and FNYEAQ. The CDR3 runs to 15 residues. V lost 5 bases to trimming and J lost 0 bases, with 14 bases between them. The CDR3 region is CASSRGHLSSYEQYF. In nucleotides, the CDR3 is TGTGCCAGCAGCCGAGGACACTTGAGCTCCTACGAGCAGTACTTC.

The chain couples TRBV7-2 to TRBJ2-5; tentative D call: TRBD2 (5 bases). V lost 5 bases and J 6 bases, leaving 13 bases between the germline ends. In germline, CDR1 is SGHTA, CDR2 FQGNSA. The CDR3 spans 13 residues. The CDR3, as DNA: TGTGCCAGCAGCCCGGAGGCGCCTAAGACCCAGTACTTC. Amino acids: CASSPEAPKTQYF.

A few counts support this clonotype. A much larger clone differs by one base, so this may be a read error. The chain is built from TRBV6-2 or TRBV6-3 and TRBJ2-1; 8 bases line up with TRBD1. CDR3 length: 17 residues. Germline CDR1 and CDR2: MNHEY and SVGEGT. The junction had 10 bases not matched to a gene; V was cut back by 5 bases and J by 1 base. Written as DNA, the CDR3 is TGTGCCAGCAGTGGGGGACAGGTAATGGGATCCTACAATGAGCAGTTCTTC. Translated, it gives CASSGGQVMGSYNEQFF.

This clonotype occurred a few times. This chain joins TRBV6-2 or TRBV6-3 and TRBJ1-1; TRBD1 agrees at 7 bases. The CDR3 has 14 amino acids. V was clipped by 7 bases and J by 3 bases; unmatched bases: 8. Germline CDR1 reads MNHEY; CDR2 reads SVGEGT. CDR3 DNA sequence: TGTGCCAGCAACGCTCCGACAGGGTACACTGAAGCTTTCTTT. Protein: CASNAPTGYTEAFF.

This chain links TRBV2 with TRBJ1-5; 7 bases map to TRBD1. V shed 5 bases and J 4 bases; nucleotides not matched to a gene: 5. The CDR3 runs to 14 residues. Germline lookup yields CDR1 SNHLY and CDR2 FYNNEI. In nucleotides, the CDR3 is TGTGCCAGCAGTCAACAGGGGACGAATCAGCCCCAGCATTTT. Residues: CASSQQGTNQPQHF.

This clonotype was seen at least ten times. The V call is TRBV5-1, the J call TRBJ1-4, with a possible D match to TRBD1 (6 bases). The length of the CDR3 is 16 residues. From germline, CDR1 is SGHRS and CDR2 YFSETQ. V was clipped by 4 bases and J by 4 bases, with 17 bases between them. CDR3 amino acids: CASSAPDSQDNEKLFF. CDR3 bases: TGCGCCAGCAGCGCCCCGGACAGCCAAGATAATGAAAAACTGTTTTTT. Full variable domain (outside the CDR3, taken from reference TRBV5-1 and TRBJ1-4): KAGVTQTPRYLIKTRGQQVTLSCSPISGHRSVSWYQQTPGQGLQFLFEYFSETQRNKGNFPGRFSGRQFSNSRSEMNVSTLELGDSALYLCASSAPDSQDNEKLFFGSGTQLSVL.

This clonotype was seen ten or more times. This sequence joins TRBV29-1 and TRBJ2-7; no definite D call. Trimming pared 7 bases from V and 0 bases from J, leaving 7 bases between. CDR3 length: 11 residues. CDR1 is SQVTM, CDR2 ANQGSEA, per germline. The CDR3 nucleotides are TGCAGCGGGAAAAACTCCTACGAGCAGTACTTC. This encodes CSGKNSYEQYF.

Many counts were recorded for this clonotype. The chain is built from TRBV12-3 or TRBV12-4 and TRBJ2-7; 9 nucleotides match TRBD1. This CDR3 comprises 12 residues. The trim removed 3 bases at V and 7 bases at J, leaving 1 base unmatched. The CDR3 bases are TGTGCCAGCAGTTTCGGGACAGGGGAGCAGTACTTC. Translating gives CASSFGTGEQYF.

The chain employs TRBV9 and TRBJ2-1; D tentatively fits TRBD1 or TRBD2 (5 bases each). TRBJ2-7 matches the DNA end more closely, so the J call is doubtful. Germline V CDR1 and CDR2: SGDLS, YYNGEE. This CDR3 has 15 residues. The CDR3 region has the DNA TGTGCCAGCAACAACGGGGACGCCTCCTACAATGAGCAGTACTTC. Translated: CASNNGDASYNEQYF.

This chain links TRBV29-1 with TRBJ2-7; D is unresolved. V lost 6 bases to trimming and J lost 3 bases, with 9 bases between them. CDR1 is SQVTM and CDR2 is ANQGSEA in the germline V gene. CDR3 length: 11 amino acids. The CDR3 DNA is TGCAGCGTGTCGGGCGGCTACGAGCAGTACTTC. It is translated as CSVSGGYEQYF.

The gene calls are TRBV30 and TRBJ1-1; D is perhaps TRBD1 (5 bases). Looked up from germline, CDR1 is GTSNPN and CDR2 is SVGIG (reference sequence). The CDR3 has 15 residues. Deletions cut 2 bases from V and 4 bases from J, with 17 bases between. Here the CDR3 DNA reads TGTGCCTGGAGTTTCTCCGGGGGTAGGGGCACTGAAGCTTTCTTT. It specifies CAWSFSGGRGTEAFF.

The sample holds many counts of this clonotype. CDR3 DNA sequence: TGCAGTGCTAGAGGGACAGGGGGTTCCCTAATTGGCAATCAGCCCCAGCATTTT. Translated, it gives CSARGTGGSLIGNQPQHF. The gene calls are TRBV20-1 and TRBJ1-5, with 10 nucleotides matching TRBD1. The V segment lost 1 base and the J segment 2 bases; nucleotides outside the gene matches: 11. Germline V lookup: CDR1 DFQATT, CDR2 SNEGSKA (reference sequence). There are 18 residues in the CDR3.

J is TRBJ1-2 and V is TRBV2; D is undetermined. The CDR3 length is 14 residues. V lost 2 bases and J 5 bases, leaving 12 bases between the germline ends. The V gene's germline CDR1 is SNHLY and CDR2 FYNNEI. CDR3 bases: TGTGCCAGCAGTGAAATCGGCAGCCTGTATGGCTACACCTTC. Translation: CASSEIGSLYGYTF.

At least ten counts were recorded for this clonotype. This sequence joins TRBV5-4 and TRBJ2-1, with D possibly TRBD1 on 5 matching bases. Germline CDR1 reads SGHNT; CDR2 reads YYREEE (reference sequence). Trimming took 2 bases from V and 5 from J, leaving 8 bases between them. This CDR3 spans 13 amino acids. The DNA for the CDR3 is TGTGCCAGCAGCTTCCCACAGGACAATGAGCAGTTCTTC. It yields the protein CASSFPQDNEQFF.

In this sample, this clonotype turned up many times. The chain combines TRBV7-2 with TRBJ1-2; TRBD1 might be the D (6 bases). Germline assignment: CDR1 SGHTA and CDR2 FQGNSA. The CDR3 contains 14 residues. V lost 0 bases and J 6 bases, leaving 11 bases between the germline ends. The CDR3 protein is CASSLAFAGDGYTF. The CDR3 region has the DNA TGTGCCAGCAGCTTAGCGTTTGCAGGGGATGGCTACACCTTC.

This clonotype was seen once. The junction differs from germline at one of its ends, possibly a read error. This chain uses TRBV12-3 or TRBV12-4 with TRBJ2-3; tentatively, D is TRBD1 (6 bases). This CDR3 has 16 amino acids. The CDR3 DNA is TGTGCCAGCAGTTACGATAAGGGGGAAGGCGCAGATACGCAATATTTT. Translation gives CASSYDKGEGADTQYF.

V gene TRBV4-3 combines with J gene TRBJ2-1; weak D call: TRBD2 (7 bases). The DNA end is more similar to TRBJ2-7, so the J call may be wrong. The CDR3 has 17 residues. Germline V gene data show CDR1 as LGHNA and CDR2 as YSLEER. CDR3 nucleotide sequence: TGCGCCAGCAGCCAAGATTTAGGGGGGGGCTCCTACAATGAGCAGTACTTC. Protein sequence: CASSQDLGGGSYNEQYF.

V usage is TRBV5-6 and J usage is TRBJ2-7; 11 nucleotides match TRBD2. Germline-derived CDR1 and CDR2 are SGHDT and YYEEEE. This CDR3 is built from 15 residues. V trimming: 3 bases; J trimming: 7 bases; junction bases outside the gene matches: 9. This CDR3 is CASSSTSGAYNEQYF. In DNA form, the CDR3 reads TGTGCCAGCAGCTCGACTAGCGGGGCTTACAATGAGCAGTACTTC.

This clonotype has only a few counts. The gene calls are TRBV30 and TRBJ1-5; unclear D gene. Germline V gives CDR1 GTSNPN, CDR2 SVGIG (reference sequence). Deletions cut 2 bases from V and 7 bases from J, with 12 bases between. CDR3 length equals 13 residues. The CDR3 is CAWSYSSEQPQHF. In DNA, the CDR3 is TGTGCCTGGAGTTACAGCTCGGAGCAGCCCCAGCATTTT.

The chain links TRBV6-2 or TRBV6-3 to TRBJ2-1; 7 bases line up with TRBD2. The CDR3 covers 15 residues. Germline trimming cut 0 bases from V and 10 bases from J; bases unmatched to any gene: 9. Germline CDR1 is MNHEY and CDR2 is SVGEGT. The CDR3 nucleotides read TGTGCCAGCAGTTACTCATCTAGCGGAGGCTACGAGCAGTTCTTC. It codes for CASSYSSSGGYEQFF.

The chain carries TRBV7-2 and TRBJ2-3; TRBD1 aligns across 9 bases. This CDR3 is 15 amino acids long. V dropped 5 bases and J dropped 4; count of bases not matched to a gene: 7. Germline loops: CDR1 SGHTA, CDR2 FQGNSA. The CDR3 nucleotides are TGTGCCAGCAGCCCAGGGACAGGGCTCGCAGATACGCAGTATTTT. It yields the protein CASSPGTGLADTQYF.